Following are 4 T cell receptor beta chains from one sample sequenced in a study of T cells in Graves' hyperthyroidism and ophthalmopathy. Template material for amplifying TCR beta CDR3 regions consisted of RNA transcripts. With the HTBI primer set, the TCR CDR3 went through a first round of RT-PCR. TCRdb reprocessed the multiplex PCR reads with MiXCR, giving one entry per CDR3 protein. This sample has roughly 98,000 distinct CDR3 sequences, with 40% found just once. The sample comprised peripheral blood or thyroid tissue (not recorded which). The receptors derive from a woman aged 30 to 39 with Graves' hyperthyroidism.

On this clonotype itself: The junction does not match germline at one end; this may be a read error. This rearrangement joins TRBV18 to TRBJ1-3; D not certain. This CDR3 region has 15 residues. CDR1 and CDR2 from the germline V gene are KGHSH and LQKENI. The CDR3 nucleotides are TGTGCCAGCCCACCCGACCCGGGTCAGCGAAACACCATATATTTT. Translating gives CASPPDPGQRNTIYF.

The chain is built from TRBV15 and TRBJ1-5; unclear D gene. Trimming stripped 3 bases from V and 0 bases from J, with 18 bases between. The CDR3 is 18 amino acids. The germline gives CDR1 LNHNV, CDR2 YYDKDF (reference sequence). CDR3 nucleotides: TGTGCCACCAGCAGTTACTCGGAAAGCAGCTATAGCAATCAGCCCCAGCATTTT. It encodes CATSSYSESSYSNQPQHF.

The gene calls are TRBV7-9 and TRBJ2-3; 8 bases fit TRBD2. CDR1 is SEHNR and CDR2 is FQNEAQ in the germline V gene (reference sequence). Germline trimming cut 3 bases from V and 5 bases from J; bases unmatched to any gene: 10. The CDR3 sequence is 16 residues long. CDR3 nucleotide sequence: TGTGCCAGCAGCTTTTTGGCGGGAGGAGCGGGAGATACGCAGTATTTT. It is translated as CASSFLAGGAGDTQYF.

This clonotype was seen many times. This chain uses TRBV20-1 with TRBJ2-7; 10 nucleotides align to TRBD2. The trim removed 3 bases at V and 7 bases at J, leaving 12 bases unmatched. The CDR3 has 15 amino acids. Germline CDR1 is DFQATT and CDR2 is SNEGSKA (reference sequence). The chain's CDR3 is CSARAGTSGAGEQYF. The CDR3, as DNA: TGCAGTGCTAGGGCGGGCACTAGCGGGGCGGGTGAGCAGTACTTC.